These T cell receptor beta chains were read from a single sample in a study of T cell responses to AZD1222 COVID-19 vaccine. Clones were read by immunoSEQ multiplex PCR, and TCRdb kept only the in-frame ones, dropping some. The sample has roughly 140,000 clones; around nine tenths are singletons. The sample in question was peripheral blood, obtained on day 0 of AZD1222 vaccination. The receptors were gathered from an adult in good health. The conserved cysteine and the conserved F or W are not part of the CDR3 here. A D gene is named only where the DNA matches it firmly.

d_gene	j_gene	v_gene	CDR3aa
-	TRBJ2-1	TRBV4-3	ASSRTTGSSYNEQF
TRBD2	TRBJ2-7	TRBV6-2/TRBV6-3	ASSYSLASGNYEQY
TRBD2	TRBJ2-4	TRBV4-1	ASSSGLAGLGNIQY
TRBD2	TRBJ2-2	TRBV9	ASSVVGGSDTGELF
-	TRBJ2-3	TRBV5-1	ASSLTPASSTDTQY
-	TRBJ1-1	TRBV15	ATSRVRGNTEAF
-	TRBJ2-1	TRBV20-1	SARRYEQF
-	TRBJ1-1	TRBV28	ASSRIDRFSEAF
-	TRBJ1-1	TRBV25-1	ASSALGTKNTEAF
-	TRBJ1-4	TRBV29-1	SVGTASGLF
-	TRBJ1-1	TRBV7-9	ASSSFDRKEAF
-	TRBJ2-3	TRBV11-2	ASSLGVGSTDTQY
-	TRBJ1-5	TRBV28	ASSSPLGGQPQH
TRBD1	TRBJ2-6	TRBV9	ASSEGPGQAKSGANVLT
-	TRBJ2-1	TRBV15	ATSRISGTSYNEQF
-	TRBJ2-5	TRBV4-2	ASSPHGGQIQETQY
-	TRBJ2-2	TRBV15	ATSRSRLAGGAGELF
TRBD2	TRBJ2-7	TRBV11-2	ASIGTSGVREQY
TRBD2	TRBJ2-1	TRBV5-1	ASSLGLAYTYSYNEQF
-	TRBJ2-4	TRBV2	ASRVDTNAKNIQY
-	TRBJ1-6	TRBV6-5	ASSRSSYNSPLH
-	TRBJ2-1	TRBV5-4	ASSSKHYNEQF
TRBD1	TRBJ1-2	TRBV5-1	ASSSGQTFYGYT
-	TRBJ2-3	TRBV30	AWSHRLTTQY
TRBD2	TRBJ2-2	TRBV4-3	ASGFGLAENTGELF
-	TRBJ1-6	TRBV4-2	ASSQWVGASNSPLH
-	TRBJ2-7	TRBV6-1	ASSEPSVTYEQY
-	TRBJ1-1	TRBV3-1/TRBV3-2	ASSQSTGTEAF
-	TRBJ1-1	TRBV6-2/TRBV6-3	ASSYGERGEAF
-	TRBJ2-1	TRBV6-5	ASSLGYRGGNEQF
TRBD1	TRBJ2-1	TRBV24-1	ATSSLVPSPGQPVNEQF
-	TRBJ2-7	TRBV10-1	ASSEHREANYEQY
-	TRBJ2-4	TRBV27	ASSRLDQKNIQY
TRBD2	TRBJ2-1	TRBV3-1/TRBV3-2	ASSHGRLAGGPDEQF
TRBD2	TRBJ2-1	TRBV7-2	ASRLAGDNEQF
TRBD1	TRBJ2-3	TRBV9	ASSPETGTDSADTQY
-	TRBJ2-5	TRBV24-1	ATRPGSAYQETQY
-	TRBJ1-4	TRBV6-1	ASSEGSSNEKLF
-	TRBJ2-7	TRBV28	ASTLGGRSYEQY
-	TRBJ1-4	TRBV28	ASSPGDLEVEKLF
TRBD1	TRBJ1-2	TRBV6-1	ASSDRGASWSNYGYT
-	TRBJ1-2	TRBV20-1	SASLPRGYGYT
-	TRBJ1-2	TRBV7-2	ASSQLTHNYGYT
-	TRBJ2-3	TRBV7-8	ASSRASSTDTQY
-	TRBJ2-7	TRBV27	ASSFGSGHSYEQY
-	TRBJ2-3	TRBV9	ASSVGETDTQY
-	TRBJ1-2	TRBV19	ASHLGGARNYGYT
TRBD1	TRBJ1-2	TRBV5-6	ASSPPGTGPYGYT
TRBD2	TRBJ2-1	TRBV15	ATSPGTSDRGEQF
TRBD1	TRBJ1-1	TRBV30	AWARDSDLEAF
-	TRBJ2-5	TRBV9	ASSVGFEAEETQY
-	TRBJ2-5	TRBV4-3	ASSQDLSGIQETQY
-	TRBJ2-5	TRBV18	ASSPPDTGETQY
-	TRBJ2-7	TRBV19	ATLGAYNTKQY